This T cell receptor (beta chain) was recorded in a study of blood T cell repertoires in COVID-19. Measured with immunoSEQ multiplex PCR; TCRdb has only the in-frame clones, and not every one. In the table there are roughly 400,000 clones, about 90% of which are singletons. Study members were between about 18 and 100 years old and lived in 24 US regions. What was sequenced was PBMCs or T cells enriched from blood (not recorded which). The sequence derives from a man between 18 and 35 years old who had recovered from COVID-19.

The CDR3 sequence is CASTSEQGVNYGYTF. The CDR3 DNA follows: TGTGCCAGCACCTCCGAACAGGGGGTCAACTATGGCTACACCTTC. V and J are TRBV9 and TRBJ1-2; 8 bases fit TRBD1. Germline trimming cut 6 bases from V and 2 bases from J; bases unmatched to any gene: 9. The CDR3 runs to 15 residues. Per the germline V gene, CDR1 is SGDLS and CDR2 is YYNGEE. The variable domain in full, completed from reference TRBV9 and TRBJ1-2, reads DSGVTQTPKHLITATGQRVTLRCSPRSGDLSVYWYQQSLDQGLQFLIQYYNGEERAKGNILERFSAQQFPDLHSELNLSSLELGDSALYFCASTSEQGVNYGYTFGSGTRLTVV.